The 32 T cell receptor beta chains below all came from one sample that was sequenced in a study of shared clonotypes between healthy human individuals. Naive CD8 cells lacked CD45RO, underwent positive selection for CCR7 and left out terminally differentiated effector memory CD45RA+ cells. Sequenced by immunoSEQ multiplex PCR; TCRdb stores in-frame clones only, minus some. The sample shows hundreds of thousands of clones, less than 97% of them seen only once. Sequencing input: naive CD8+ T cells sorted from blood. Receptors were obtained from a woman in her thirties in good health.

V is TRBV2 and J is TRBJ2-3; possibly TRBD2 for D (5 bases). CDR3 length: 12 residues. V lost 6 bases and J 4 bases, leaving 8 bases between the germline ends. CDR1 and CDR2 (germline): SNHLY, FYNNEI. The CDR3 region is CASRVASDTQYF. CDR3 DNA: TGTGCCAGCAGAGTAGCGTCAGATACGCAGTATTTT.

The chain combines TRBV5-6 with TRBJ2-1; perhaps TRBD1 as D (5 bases). The CDR3 is made up of 13 amino acids. Germline V gene data show CDR1 as SGHDT and CDR2 as YYEEEE. The V end lost 6 bases, the J end lost 5 bases, and 12 bases lay between the germline ends. CDR3 loop: CASTPGWNNEQFF. The DNA for the CDR3 is TGTGCCAGCACCCCAGGGTGGAACAATGAGCAGTTCTTC.

The chain employs TRBV6-5 and TRBJ2-3; D unclear. Germline CDR1 MNHEY, CDR2 SVGAGI. This CDR3 is built from 14 residues. Between the trimmed V and J ends, which lost 2 bases and 2 bases, there was a span of 8 bases. The CDR3 protein is CASSYEEDTDTQYF. Here the CDR3 DNA reads TGTGCCAGCAGTTACGAAGAAGACACAGATACGCAGTATTTT.

The J gene is TRBJ2-7, the V gene TRBV27, with D unresolved. Germline CDR1 is MNHEY and CDR2 is SMNVEV (reference sequence). The CDR3 totals 13 residues. Trimming cost V 0 bases and J 7 bases, with 10 bases left between them. The CDR3 nucleotides are TGTGCCAGCAGTTTATCGGCCAACTGGGAGCAGTACTTC. Translating it yields CASSLSANWEQYF.

The gene calls are TRBV20-1 and TRBJ1-2, with unresolved D. This CDR3 spans 11 amino acids. CDR1 is DFQATT, CDR2 SNEGSKA, per germline (reference sequence). V was cut by 0 bases and J by 6 bases, with 5 bases left in between. CDR3 bases: TGCAGTGCTAGAGATCCCGATGGCTACACCTTC. Translating it yields CSARDPDGYTF.

The CDR3 protein is CASSASGRTGANVLTF. The CDR3 nucleotides are TGTGCCAGCAGTGCTAGCGGGAGGACTGGGGCCAACGTCCTGACTTTC. The gene calls are TRBV6-1 and TRBJ2-6; 11 nucleotides agree with TRBD2. Germline CDR1 reads MNHNS; CDR2 reads SASEGT. The trim removed 4 bases at V and 2 bases at J, leaving 1 base unmatched. This CDR3 region has 16 residues.

This sequence joins TRBV7-3 and TRBJ2-1; 8 bases are shared with TRBD2. The CDR3 covers 15 residues. V gave up 5 bases and J gave up 3 bases; unmatched junction bases: 6. CDR1 is SGHTA and CDR2 is FQGTGA in the germline V gene. The CDR3 sequence is CASSVSGASYNEQFF. The CDR3 nucleotides read TGTGCCAGCAGCGTTAGCGGGGCTAGCTACAATGAGCAGTTCTTC.

The chain joins TRBV29-1 to TRBJ1-2; D is unresolved. V dropped 6 bases and J dropped 7 bases, with 24 bases sitting between them. Germline CDR1 is SQVTM and CDR2 is ANQGSEA. The CDR3 extends over 15 amino acids. The CDR3 DNA reads as TGCAGCGTCCCGATTGGCACCGGGCCTGTGGCTGGCTACACCTTC. Translating gives CSVPIGTGPVAGYTF.

This chain connects TRBV10-1 to TRBJ2-5; no definite D call. CDR3 length equals 13 residues. Between the trimmed V and J ends, which lost 3 bases and 4 bases, there was a span of 9 bases. Germline V gene sequence: CDR1 WNHNN, CDR2 SYGVQD (reference sequence). CDR3 bases: TGCGCCAGCAGTGATGTAGGTGGAGAGACCCAGTACTTC. It codes for CASSDVGGETQYF.

The chain joins TRBV10-3 to TRBJ2-4; D may be TRBD2 (6 bases). The germline V and J ends were trimmed by 0 bases and 9 bases, with 12 bases remaining between them. CDR3 length: 14 amino acids. From germline, CDR1 is ENHRY and CDR2 SYGVKD. The DNA for the CDR3 is TGTGCCATCAGTGAGTCCCCTAGCGTGGGCATTCAGTACTTC. It encodes CAISESPSVGIQYF.

V is TRBV5-4 and J is TRBJ2-3; the D gene is possibly TRBD1 (6 bases). Looked up from germline, CDR1 is SGHNT and CDR2 is YYREEE (reference sequence). The CDR3 is made up of 16 amino acids. V was pared by 6 bases and J by 6 bases, with 23 bases between. The CDR3 protein is CASTVGAPSLLDTQYF. CDR3 nucleotides: TGTGCCAGCACCGTGGGGGCACCCAGTCTATTGGATACGCAGTATTTT.

This chain links TRBV28 with TRBJ2-5, with 14 bases lining up with TRBD2. The DNA end lines up better with TRBJ2-7; the J call may be wrong. CDR3 size: 16 residues. CDR1 and CDR2 (germline): MDHEN, SYDVKM. CDR3 coding DNA: TGTGCCAGCAGTACCCCGGGACTAGCGGGAGATAACGAGCAGTACTTC. This codes for CASSTPGLAGDNEQYF.

The rearrangement joins TRBV19 to TRBJ2-1; either TRBD1 or TRBD2 may fit D (5 bases each). Germline lookup yields CDR1 LNHDA and CDR2 SQIVND (reference sequence). The CDR3 has 13 amino acids. Deletions cut 9 bases from V and 8 bases from J, with 17 bases between. The CDR3 nucleotides read TGTGCCAGCTCATACAGTGTGGGGGATGAGCAGTTCTTC. Translation: CASSYSVGDEQFF.

The chain couples TRBV27 to TRBJ1-1; D gene unclear. V gave up 0 bases and J gave up 6 bases, with 8 bases separating them. This CDR3 has 13 residues. The V gene's germline CDR1 is MNHEY and CDR2 SMNVEV (reference sequence). The CDR3 bases are TGTGCCAGCAGTTTATCGGGTGGGGCTGAAGCTTTCTTT. Translated: CASSLSGGAEAFF.

The CDR3 sequence: CATIYRERSYNEQFF. The CDR3 DNA is TGTGCCACCATATACAGGGAACGCTCCTACAATGAGCAGTTCTTC. The chain uses TRBV2 and TRBJ2-1, with D tentatively TRBD1 (6 bases). The CDR3 is 15 amino acids. The V end lost 10 bases, the J end lost 0 bases, and 16 bases lay between the germline ends. Germline V CDR1 and CDR2: SNHLY, FYNNEI.

This clone was recorded only once. V and J are TRBV5-1 and TRBJ2-1, with TRBD2 matching 8 bases. The V gene's germline CDR1 is SGHRS and CDR2 YFSETQ. Trimming cost V 4 bases and J 5 bases; bases outside gene matches: 11. The CDR3 is made up of 16 amino acids. CDR3 bases: TGCGCCAGCAGCAATGACGGGAGGGTCTGGGACAATGAGCAGTTCTTC. Protein: CASSNDGRVWDNEQFF.

This chain joins TRBV15 and TRBJ1-6, with 7 bases fitting TRBD1. The CDR3 consists of 17 residues. The germline gives CDR1 LNHNV, CDR2 YYDKDF (reference sequence). V lost 2 bases and J lost 7; bases outside the gene matches: 11. This CDR3 reads CATSRRAQGIRNSPLHF. The CDR3, as DNA: TGTGCCACCAGCAGACGCGCACAGGGGATCAGAAATTCACCCCTCCACTTT. Complete variable domain (other parts from reference TRBV15 and TRBJ1-6): DAMVIQNPRYQVTQFGKPVTLSCSQTLNHNVMYWYQQKSSQAPKLLFHYYDKDFNNEADTPDNFQSRRPNTSFCFLDIRSPGLGDTAMYLCATSRRAQGIRNSPLHFGNGTRLTVT.

The J gene is TRBJ1-1, the V gene TRBV29-1; D possibly corresponds to TRBD1 (6 bases). V lost 6 bases, J lost 8 bases, and 16 bases lay in between. The V gene's germline CDR1 is SQVTM and CDR2 ANQGSEA. This CDR3 comprises 12 residues. The CDR3 DNA reads TGCAGCGTCCCAGACGCTACAGGGGAAGCTTTCTTT. Amino acids: CSVPDATGEAFF.

The CDR3 region is CASSYKGSTDTQYF. The CDR3 region has the DNA TGTGCCAGCAGTTACAAGGGAAGCACAGATACGCAGTATTTT. The chain carries TRBV6-5 and TRBJ2-3; D is ambiguous. Germline loops: CDR1 MNHEY, CDR2 SVGAGI. The CDR3 runs 14 residues. Deletions cut 2 bases from V and 0 bases from J, with 6 bases between.

The genes are TRBV7-9 and TRBJ2-3; D may be TRBD1 (5 bases). CDR3 length: 15 residues. The germline V gene has CDR1 SEHNR and CDR2 FQNEAQ (reference sequence). V was shortened by 5 bases and J by 3 bases, with 15 bases between the two germline ends. Here the CDR3 DNA reads TGTGCCAGCAGCCATATGCAGGGTTTGACAGATACGCAGTATTTT. Translation gives CASSHMQGLTDTQYF.

The chain is built from TRBV2 and TRBJ2-3, with 11 bases aligning to TRBD1. The V gene end was trimmed by 8 bases and the J gene end by 5 bases; junction bases not matched to a gene: 15. There are 17 residues in the CDR3. CDR1 SNHLY and CDR2 FYNNEI come from the germline V gene. CDR3 sequence: CASYPLRTGGRGDTQYF. CDR3 DNA: TGTGCCAGCTACCCACTGAGGACAGGGGGCAGGGGAGATACGCAGTATTTT. Complete variable domain (other parts from reference TRBV2 and TRBJ2-3): EPEVTQTPSHQVTQMGQEVILRCVPISNHLYFYWYRQILGQKVEFLVSFYNNEISEKSEIFDDQFSVERPDGSNFTLKIRSTKLEDSAMYFCASYPLRTGGRGDTQYFGPGTRLTVL.

This clone was detected only once. The CDR3 DNA sequence: TGTGCCAGCAGTCGACAGGCTAACCAACCTAATGAAAAACTGTTTTTT. Protein: CASSRQANQPNEKLFF. The chain combines TRBV2 with TRBJ1-4; D is possibly TRBD1 (6 bases). V lost 5 bases, J lost 3 bases, and 16 bases lay in between. Per the germline V gene, CDR1 is SNHLY and CDR2 is FYNNEI. This CDR3 has 16 residues.

This clone was seen once. The rearrangement uses TRBV28 and TRBJ2-3, with 11 bases aligning to TRBD2. The CDR3 length is 16 residues. V shed 3 bases, J shed 5 bases, and the junction held 7 bases outside the gene matches. The germline V gene has CDR1 MDHEN and CDR2 SYDVKM. CDR3 coding DNA: TGTGCCAGCAGTTTCGAACTAGCGGGAGCGGTAGATACGCAGTATTTT. The encoded protein is CASSFELAGAVDTQYF.

This sequence joins TRBV7-9 and TRBJ2-2; 7 bases are a match to TRBD1. The J segment lost 3 bases and the V segment lost 5 bases, leaving 9 bases of the junction unmatched. The CDR3 extends over 16 amino acids. Germline V gene sequence: CDR1 SEHNR, CDR2 FQNEAQ (reference sequence). The CDR3 here is CASSPPDRPHTGELFF. Here the CDR3 DNA reads TGTGCCAGCAGCCCCCCGGACAGGCCTCACACCGGGGAGCTGTTTTTT.

This chain connects TRBV6-6 to TRBJ1-1; tentative D call: TRBD1 (6 bases). Trimming cost V 5 bases and J 1 base, with 8 bases left between them. CDR3 length: 13 residues. Germline V gene data show CDR1 as MNHNY and CDR2 as SVGAGI (reference sequence). The CDR3: CASSVQGNTEAFF. For the CDR3, the DNA is TGTGCCAGCAGTGTACAGGGGAACACTGAAGCTTTCTTT.

V usage is TRBV28 and J usage is TRBJ1-5; TRBD1 matches at 9 bases. The CDR3 contains 15 residues. The V gene's germline CDR1 is MDHEN and CDR2 SYDVKM. Trimming removed 6 bases from V and 5 bases from J; junction bases left unmatched: 8. CDR3 loop: CASSQDRGNDQPQHF. For the CDR3, the DNA is TGTGCCAGCAGCCAGGACAGGGGTAATGATCAGCCCCAGCATTTT.

This chain connects TRBV10-1 to TRBJ1-2; D uncertain. The ends were cut back, 6 bases at V and 4 bases at J, with 12 bases in the middle. The CDR3 is 13 residues long. Germline loops: CDR1 WNHNN, CDR2 SYGVQD (reference sequence). CDR3 DNA: TGCGCCAGCAGCGAGCGGGGATCCTATGGCTACACCTTC. Its translation is CASSERGSYGYTF.

The genes are TRBV4-2 and TRBJ1-6; D uncertain. V was cut by 0 bases and J by 0 bases, with 9 bases left in between. Germline CDR1 is LGHNA and CDR2 is YNFKEQ. This CDR3 is 17 amino acids long. CDR3 sequence: CASSQDLGSSYNSPLHF. The CDR3 DNA reads TGTGCCAGCAGCCAAGATCTGGGGAGCTCCTATAATTCACCCCTCCACTTT.

The chain links TRBV27 to TRBJ2-3; D unresolved. The V end was cut by 3 bases, the J end by 4 bases, with 2 bases between. Per germline, CDR1 MNHEY and CDR2 SMNVEV (reference sequence). CDR3 length: 11 amino acids. CDR3 amino acids: CASSFADTQYF. The CDR3 DNA follows: TGTGCCAGCAGTTTTGCAGATACGCAGTATTTT.

V and J are TRBV5-6 and TRBJ2-7, with no clear D. CDR3 length: 14 residues. From germline, CDR1 is SGHDT and CDR2 YYEEEE. V lost 2 bases and J lost 3, with 12 bases in between. The CDR3 DNA reads as TGTGCCAGCAGCTTAGGGCAGCCTCTCTACGAGCAGTACTTC. Translation gives CASSLGQPLYEQYF.

DNA of the CDR3: TGTGCCAGCAGGAACCCGACTAGCGGGCTCACAGATACGCAGTATTTT. Its translation is CASRNPTSGLTDTQYF. The genes are TRBV11-2 and TRBJ2-3; 10 bases are a match to TRBD2. Germline CDR1 is SGHAT and CDR2 is FQNNGV. CDR3 length: 16 residues. After removal of 6 bases from V and 2 bases from J, the junction contained 8 bases not matched to a gene.

The rearrangement joins TRBV23-1 to TRBJ1-4; D may be TRBD1 (6 bases). TRBV23-1 is an open reading frame, and its role is uncertain. This CDR3 comprises 17 residues. Trimming took off 4 bases at V and 3 bases at J, with 18 bases between the two ends. CDR3 amino acids: CASSPKGVDRSNEKLFF. The CDR3 coding sequence is TGCGCCAGCAGTCCAAAGGGGGTAGATAGGTCTAATGAAAAACTGTTTTTT.